A selection of T cell receptor beta chains follows, all from one sample in a study of cytomegalovirus exposure and HLA in healthy donors. Produced via immunoSEQ multiplex PCR; TCRdb's table is partial and in-frame only. The top ten hold around 2.7% of the sample, which has 100,000 to 150,000 clones, approximately 70% seen once. The sequencing sample was made of PBMCs. The origin of the receptors is a woman aged 55-69 years in good health and CMV-seropositive. Both conserved end residues are part of each CDR3. D genes are given only for firm matches. Some rows mark clone size as missing; the rest say once, few, many or name a class of expanded clone.

15	TRBV5-1	-	-	TRBJ1-5	CASSSSGAGNQPQHF	TGCGCCAGCAGCTCATCAGGGGCCGGCAATCAGCCCCAGCATTTT
17	TRBV9	TRBD1	few	TRBJ1-1	CASSGTGALNMNTEAFF	TGTGCCAGCAGCGGAACAGGGGCCCTCAACATGAACACTGAAGCTTTCTTT
15	TRBV7-2	TRBD1	-	TRBJ2-1	CASSLGQGAGNEQFF	TGTGCCAGCAGCCTCGGACAGGGGGCAGGAAATGAGCAGTTCTTC
14	TRBV5-1	TRBD1	once	TRBJ1-1	CASSLGTVNTEAFF	TGCGCCAGCAGCCTTGGGACAGTGAACACTGAAGCTTTCTTT
13	TRBV27	-	-	TRBJ2-5	CASSLRGAETQYF	TGTGCCAGCAGTTTACGCGGTGCAGAGACCCAGTACTTC
17	TRBV6-4	TRBD2	-	TRBJ2-1	CASSDAQGRGGLDEQFF	TGTGCCAGCAGTGACGCCCAGGGGCGGGGGGGCCTGGATGAGCAGTTCTTC
14	TRBV5-4	TRBD1	-	TRBJ1-4	CASSFQGANEKLFF	TGTGCCAGCAGCTTCCAGGGGGCTAATGAAAAACTGTTTTTT
12	TRBV27	-	once	TRBJ1-5	CASSTAGQPQHF	TGTGCCAGCAGTACTGCGGGTCAGCCCCAGCATTTT
12	TRBV7-3	-	-	TRBJ2-2	CASSLTAGELFF	TGTGCCAGCAGCTTAACCGCCGGGGAGCTGTTTTTT
14	TRBV6-5	-	-	TRBJ1-5	CASSYSGAGQPQHF	TGTGCCAGCAGTTACTCTGGCGCGGGTCAGCCCCAGCATTTT
13	TRBV4-1	-	-	TRBJ2-1	CASSQERGLEQFF	TGCGCCAGCAGCCAAGAAAGGGGACTTGAGCAGTTCTTC
11	TRBV7-9	-	-	TRBJ1-4	CASSPLEKLFF	TGTGCCAGCAGCCCCCTTGAAAAACTGTTTTTT
12	TRBV2	-	-	TRBJ2-2	CASIGVTGELFF	TGTGCCAGCATCGGGGTCACCGGGGAGCTGTTTTTT
18	TRBV5-8	TRBD1	few	TRBJ2-6	CASSFRDRVYSGANVLTF	TGTGCCAGCAGCTTCCGGGACAGGGTTTACTCTGGGGCCAACGTCCTGACTTTC
13	TRBV6-6	TRBD1	-	TRBJ1-5	CASRDRWDQPQHF	TGTGCCAGCAGGGACAGGTGGGATCAGCCCCAGCATTTT
17	TRBV28	TRBD1	-	TRBJ2-1	CASTNMGQGASYNEQFF	TGTGCCAGCACCAACATGGGACAGGGGGCTTCTTACAATGAGCAGTTCTTC
14	TRBV27	TRBD1	-	TRBJ1-6	CASSWTGPGSPLHF	TGTGCCAGCAGTTGGACAGGGCCTGGGTCACCCCTCCACTTT
14	TRBV5-1	-	-	TRBJ2-1	CASSLAEGGDEQFF	TGCGCCAGCAGCTTGGCCGAAGGGGGTGATGAGCAGTTCTTC
14	TRBV5-1	TRBD1	once	TRBJ1-1	CASSAGQGETEAFF	TGCGCCAGCAGCGCGGGACAGGGGGAGACTGAAGCTTTCTTT
14	TRBV19	-	-	TRBJ2-3	CASSIAYLTDTQYF	TGTGCCAGTAGTATAGCCTACCTCACAGATACGCAGTATTTT
13	TRBV6-5	TRBD1	-	TRBJ1-4	CASSYRQGEKLFF	TGTGCCAGCAGTTACCGACAGGGGGAAAAACTGTTTTTT
15	TRBV7-8	-	-	TRBJ1-2	CASSADFGSNYGYTF	TGTGCCAGCAGCGCAGACTTCGGATCTAACTATGGCTACACCTTC
14	TRBV6-6	TRBD1	-	TRBJ1-5	CASSYGQANQPQHF	TGTGCCAGCAGTTATGGACAGGCCAATCAGCCCCAGCATTTT
14	TRBV19	-	-	TRBJ1-1	CASSIEGRGTEAFF	TGTGCCAGTAGTATCGAGGGGAGGGGAACTGAAGCTTTCTTT
15	TRBV6-1	TRBD1	few	TRBJ1-5	CASRTWGQNNQPQHF	TGTGCCAGCAGAACCTGGGGACAGAACAATCAGCCCCAGCATTTT
16	TRBV7-6	-	-	TRBJ2-1	CASSPRTVISYNEQFF	TGCGCCAGCAGCCCCAGGACAGTAATCTCCTACAATGAGCAGTTCTTC
18	TRBV9	TRBD2	-	TRBJ2-3	CASSGSFFTRGETDTQYF	TGTGCCAGCAGCGGGAGCTTTTTTACGCGGGGGGAGACAGATACGCAGTATTTT
16	TRBV28	TRBD1	-	TRBJ2-3	CASSSRTGWSTDTQYF	TGTGCCAGCAGTTCTCGGACAGGGTGGAGCACAGATACGCAGTATTTT
15	TRBV5-3	TRBD1	once	TRBJ2-1	CARSLLRQGDNEQFF	TGTGCCAGAAGCTTGCTGAGACAGGGAGATAATGAGCAGTTCTTC
15	TRBV10-3	-	-	TRBJ2-5	CAISESGTSQETQYF	TGTGCCATCAGTGAGTCTGGGACTTCCCAAGAGACCCAGTACTTC
13	TRBV9	-	-	TRBJ2-3	CASSPEAGKVGYF	TGTGCCAGCAGCCCAGAGGCAGGGAAAGTGGGTTATTTT
14	TRBV6-6	-	-	TRBJ1-2	CASSTVPTNYGYTF	TGTGCCAGCAGTACGGTTCCTACTAACTATGGCTACACCTTC